Listed here are 19 T cell receptor beta chains from one sample, sequenced in a study of cytomegalovirus exposure and HLA in healthy donors (TCRdb year 2017). The library was generated by the immunoSEQ multiplex PCR assay. TCRdb mirrors the immuneACCESS table, restricted to in-frame sequences. Some clones are absent from its copies; in checked studies, under half trace to an unresolved V gene, and the reason for the others is unknown. For this sample there are under 140,000 clones; approximately 87% appear just once. Together, the top ten hold 1.4% to 1.5% of the sample. Sequenced: PBMCs. The receptors originated from a woman in her thirties in good health and CMV-seropositive.

The chain employs TRBV27 and TRBJ2-7, with 9 bases aligning to TRBD2. Germline values: CDR1 MNHEY, CDR2 SMNVEV (reference sequence). The CDR3 has 14 amino acids. The J segment lost 6 bases and the V segment lost 5 bases, leaving 8 bases of the junction unmatched. The CDR3 coding sequence is TGTGCCAGCAGTACTCTTAGCGGGAGAGGCGAGCAGTACTTC. Its translation is CASSTLSGRGEQYF.

This clone was recorded a few times. The chain has TRBV30 and TRBJ1-2, with D possibly matching TRBD1 (5 bases). The CDR3 spans 13 residues. V was pared by 5 bases and J by 2 bases, with 12 bases between. Per the germline V gene, CDR1 is GTSNPN and CDR2 is SVGIG (reference sequence). CDR3 DNA: TGTGCCTGGTCCAATGGGGGGAACTATGGCTACACCTTC. It encodes CAWSNGGNYGYTF.

The chain recombines TRBV14 with TRBJ1-2, with a weak D call TRBD1 (5 bases). The germline V gene has CDR1 SGHDN and CDR2 FVKESK. Trimming pared 4 bases from V and 5 bases from J, leaving 11 bases between. The CDR3 is made up of 13 amino acids. In DNA, the CDR3 is TGTGCCAGCAGCCCTGGGGGGGTTTATGGCTACACCTTC. Its protein is CASSPGGVYGYTF.

The rearrangement joins TRBV19 to TRBJ2-7, with TRBD2 as a possible D gene (5 bases). From germline, CDR1 is LNHDA and CDR2 SQIVND (reference sequence). This CDR3 contains 13 residues. Between the trimmed V and J ends, which lost 6 bases and 7 bases, there was a span of 16 bases. CDR3 DNA: TGTGCCAGTAGCGGGGTAGGTTCATGGGAGCAGTACTTC. Residues: CASSGVGSWEQYF.

V is TRBV5-1 and J is TRBJ2-2; D gene ambiguous. This CDR3 contains 14 residues. Germline lookup yields CDR1 SGHRS and CDR2 YFSETQ. V was shortened by 5 bases and J by 1 base, with 9 bases between the two germline ends. DNA for the CDR3: TGCGCCAGCAGTACGGTGTTGAACACCGGGGAGCTGTTTTTT. Translation gives CASSTVLNTGELFF.

This clone was detected only once. This chain connects TRBV7-2 to TRBJ1-4, with D possibly TRBD1 on 6 matching bases. CDR3 length equals 17 residues. CDR1 is SGHTA, CDR2 FQGNSA, per germline. V dropped 0 bases and J dropped 0 bases, with 11 bases sitting between them. CDR3 sequence reads: CASSLAGGATTNEKLFF. Written as DNA, the CDR3 is TGTGCCAGCAGCTTAGCGGGGGGGGCAACAACTAATGAAAAACTGTTTTTT.

The chain has TRBV29-1 and TRBJ1-1; D gene ambiguous. V was clipped by 4 bases and J by 5 bases, with 11 bases between them. CDR3 length equals 12 residues. Germline CDR1 and CDR2: SQVTM and ANQGSEA. DNA for the CDR3: TGCAGCGTTGTAGGGAGTCGGACTGAAGCTTTCTTT. Translated, it gives CSVVGSRTEAFF. Drawing the rest from reference TRBV29-1 and TRBJ1-1, the complete variable domain is SAVISQKPSRDICQRGTSLTIQCQVDSQVTMMFWYRQQPGQSLTLIATANQGSEATYESGFVIDKFPISRPNLTFSTLTVSNMSPEDSSIYLCSVVGSRTEAFFGQGTRLTVV.

The J gene is TRBJ2-7, the V gene TRBV5-1; the match to TRBD2 covers 9 bases. Germline-derived CDR1 and CDR2 are SGHRS and YFSETQ. With 0 bases clipped from V and 2 bases from J, the junction kept 3 bases outside the gene matches. This CDR3 is 15 amino acids long. CDR3 in amino acids: CASSLASGNPYEQYF. The CDR3 region has the DNA TGCGCCAGCAGCTTGGCTAGCGGGAACCCCTACGAGCAGTACTTC.

The rearrangement links TRBV4-2 to TRBJ2-2; 8 positions agree with TRBD2. In germline, CDR1 is LGHNA, CDR2 YNFKEQ. J lost 8 bases, V lost 5 bases, and 4 bases had no gene match. The CDR3 totals 13 residues. Written as DNA, the CDR3 is TGTGCCAGCAGCATAGCGGGGAGTGGGGAGCTGTTTTTT. Its protein is CASSIAGSGELFF.

The V call is TRBV5-1, the J call TRBJ2-2; 9 bases align to TRBD1. CDR3 length equals 16 residues. From germline, CDR1 is SGHRS and CDR2 YFSETQ. Germline trimming cut 4 bases from V and 6 bases from J; bases unmatched to any gene: 10. The CDR3 nucleotides read TGCGCCAGCAGCACACTCGGGACAGGGTTCTCCGGGGAGCTGTTTTTT. Protein sequence: CASSTLGTGFSGELFF.

This clone was detected only once. The chain recombines TRBV14 with TRBJ2-1, with D possibly TRBD2 on 5 matching bases. This CDR3 is built from 15 residues. CDR1 and CDR2 (germline): SGHDN, FVKESK. V lost 2 bases, J lost 0 bases, and 8 bases lay in between. The CDR3 coding sequence is TGTGCCAGCAGCCAAAGCGGTGGCTCCTACAATGAGCAGTTCTTC. Amino acids: CASSQSGGSYNEQFF.

This clone was recorded only once. The rearrangement links TRBV6-5 to TRBJ1-2, with TRBD1 as a possible D gene (5 bases). The CDR3 has 15 residues. Germline assignment: CDR1 MNHEY and CDR2 SVGAGI. Trimming pared 0 bases from V and 3 bases from J, leaving 11 bases between. In DNA, the CDR3 is TGTGCCAGCAGTTACTCGGCAGGGAAGGACTATGGCTACACCTTC. Its protein is CASSYSAGKDYGYTF.

This chain links TRBV4-3 with TRBJ1-4, with 9 bases fitting TRBD1. Germline loops: CDR1 LGHNA, CDR2 YSLEER. With V trimmed by 1 base and J by 7 bases, 10 bases remained unmatched. This CDR3 contains 17 residues. As DNA, the CDR3 is TGCGCCAGCAGCCAAGGTTTCACAGGGGGCAGAGGTGAAAAACTGTTTTTT. Protein product: CASSQGFTGGRGEKLFF.

The chain has TRBV7-2 and TRBJ2-7; tentatively, D is TRBD1 (5 bases). This CDR3 is 13 amino acids long. Germline CDR1 and CDR2: SGHTA and FQGNSA. Between the trimmed V and J ends, which lost 4 bases and 4 bases, there was a span of 11 bases. The CDR3 DNA is TGTGCCAGCAGCTCCGGACACTCGTACGAGCAGTACTTC. Amino acid sequence: CASSSGHSYEQYF.

The V gene is TRBV5-4, the J gene TRBJ2-3, with 12 nucleotides matching TRBD2. This CDR3 contains 15 residues. V trimming: 3 bases; J trimming: 3 bases; junction bases outside the gene matches: 2. Germline loops: CDR1 SGHNT, CDR2 YYREEE (reference sequence). CDR3 in DNA: TGTGCCAGCAGCTCGGGGACTAGCGGGACAGATACGCAGTATTTT. Translated: CASSSGTSGTDTQYF.

The DNA of the CDR3 is TGTGCCAGCAGTGAACGGACAGGGCTGAGCAATCAGCCCCAGCATTTT. This sequence encodes CASSERTGLSNQPQHF. The V call is TRBV28, the J call TRBJ1-5; 8 bases match TRBD1. Per the germline V gene, CDR1 is MDHEN and CDR2 is SYDVKM. This CDR3 comprises 16 residues. V dropped 5 bases and J dropped 1; count of bases not matched to a gene: 7.

The V call is TRBV29-1, the J call TRBJ2-7; maybe TRBD1 (8 bases). V was pared by 7 bases and J by 6 bases, with 19 bases between. The CDR3 is 13 amino acids. Per the germline V gene, CDR1 is SQVTM and CDR2 is ANQGSEA. The CDR3, as DNA: TGCAGCGGCCGGGGGGCCCAGGGGGCCGAGCAGTACTTC. Residues: CSGRGAQGAEQYF.

The V and J genes are TRBV4-3 and TRBJ2-7; TRBD1 matches at 9 bases. Trimming at V came to 2 bases and at J to 5 bases, leaving 10 bases not matched to a gene. The length of the CDR3 is 16 residues. The germline CDR1 and CDR2 sequences are LGHNA and YSLEER. CDR3 DNA: TGCGCCAGCAGCCAACTTTCGACAGGGGGAAGGCACGAGCAGTACTTC. Amino acids: CASSQLSTGGRHEQYF.

The chain uses TRBV2 and TRBJ1-2, with TRBD1 matching 12 bases. Trimming at V came to 2 bases and at J to 6 bases, leaving 7 bases not matched to a gene. The CDR3 is 16 residues long. The germline V gene has CDR1 SNHLY and CDR2 FYNNEI. CDR3 in amino acids: CASSEYTGQGADGYTF. The CDR3 nucleotides are TGTGCCAGCAGTGAATATACGGGACAGGGGGCTGATGGCTACACCTTC.